This T cell receptor (beta chain) was observed in a study of technical replicates of blood from a few donors. This clone was detected once. Clones were sequenced by immunoSEQ multiplex PCR, and TCRdb holds only the in-frame ones, with some missing. This table has more than 80,000 clones, approximately 95% appearing once. Germline V lookup: CDR1 SGDLS, CDR2 YYNGEE. V was clipped by 2 bases and J by 4 bases, with 13 bases between them. The CDR3 runs 14 residues. The source material was T cells isolated from PBMCs. The chain joins TRBV9 to TRBJ2-7; D unclear. The TCR sequence derives from a human donor in good health. This chain's CDR3 is CASSVGPSPYEQYF. CDR3 bases: TGTGCCAGCAGCGTGGGCCCCTCGCCTTACGAGCAGTACTTC.